This is a list of T cell receptor beta chains from one sample in a study of cytomegalovirus exposure and HLA in healthy donors. Libraries were prepared by immunoSEQ multiplex PCR; TCRdb keeps only in-frame clonotypes and omits some of them. The sample lists more than 85,000 clones, 83% occurring once. Material for sequencing was PBMCs. The receptors shown here come from a man aged 35 to 55 in good health and CMV-seronegative. CDR3s include the opening cysteine and the closing phenylalanine or tryptophan. The D gene is left open where the match is weak. Size is stated for part of the rows, as once, few or many counts, or as a class when the clone is expanded.

J gene: TRBJ2-2
clone size: few
D gene: TRBD2
V gene: TRBV19
CDR3 protein: CASSLTLLAGGLANTGELFF
CDR3 DNA: TGTGCCAGTAGTCTAACCTTACTAGCGGGGGGACTCGCGAACACCGGGGAGCTGTTTTTT

J gene: TRBJ2-3
clone size: once
D gene: TRBD2
V gene: TRBV14
CDR3 protein: CASSHRLAGGKDTQYF
CDR3 DNA: TGTGCCAGCAGCCACCGACTAGCGGGGGGAAAAGATACGCAGTATTTT

J gene: TRBJ1-5
clone size: once
D gene: TRBD1
V gene: TRBV19
CDR3 protein: CASSPRDRVSNQPQHF
CDR3 DNA: TGTGCCAGTAGTCCCCGGGACAGGGTTAGCAATCAGCCCCAGCATTTT

J gene: TRBJ1-4
clone size: once
D gene: TRBD1
V gene: TRBV4-1
CDR3 protein: CASSQDIPGQVNEKLFF
CDR3 DNA: TGCGCCAGCAGCCAAGATATACCGGGACAGGTTAATGAAAAACTGTTTTTT

J gene: TRBJ2-7
clone size: .
D gene: .
V gene: TRBV6-1
CDR3 protein: CASSEVGRTGQDF
CDR3 DNA: TGTGCCAGCAGTGAAGTAGGGAGGACAGGACAGGACTTC

J gene: TRBJ1-1
clone size: .
D gene: .
V gene: TRBV18
CDR3 protein: CASSQGQLTMNTEAFF
CDR3 DNA: TGTGCCAGCTCACAGGGACAACTAACAATGAACACTGAAGCTTTCTTT

J gene: TRBJ1-3
clone size: few
D gene: TRBD1
V gene: TRBV6-1
CDR3 protein: CASSWTGPGNTIYF
CDR3 DNA: TGTGCCAGCAGTTGGACAGGGCCCGGAAACACCATATATTTT

J gene: TRBJ1-3
clone size: .
D gene: .
V gene: TRBV21-1
CDR3 protein: CASSTPGQGDF
CDR3 DNA: TGTGCCAGCAGCACACCGGGACAGGGGGATTTT

J gene: TRBJ2-3
clone size: .
D gene: .
V gene: TRBV30
CDR3 protein: CAWSADRLTDTQYF
CDR3 DNA: TGTGCCTGGAGCGCGGACAGATTAACAGATACGCAGTATTTT

J gene: TRBJ1-2
clone size: few
D gene: .
V gene: TRBV28
CDR3 protein: CASSPGTGGRYGYTF
CDR3 DNA: TGTGCCAGCAGTCCCGGGACGGGGGGGAGGTATGGCTACACCTTC

J gene: TRBJ1-5
clone size: .
D gene: .
V gene: TRBV7-2
CDR3 protein: CASSPMLGAYSNQPQHF
CDR3 DNA: TGTGCCAGCAGCCCCATGTTAGGGGCTTATAGCAATCAGCCCCAGCATTTT

J gene: TRBJ2-7
clone size: .
D gene: .
V gene: TRBV5-1
CDR3 protein: CASSFNRRSYEQYF
CDR3 DNA: TGCGCCAGCAGCTTTAACAGACGCTCCTACGAGCAGTACTTC

J gene: TRBJ1-2
clone size: .
D gene: .
V gene: TRBV6-5
CDR3 protein: CASSYSMGGYGYTF
CDR3 DNA: TGTGCCAGCAGTTACTCGATGGGGGGCTATGGCTACACCTTC

J gene: TRBJ2-1
clone size: .
D gene: .
V gene: TRBV28
CDR3 protein: CASSGGEQFF
CDR3 DNA: TGTGCCAGCAGTGGGGGGGAGCAGTTCTTC

J gene: TRBJ2-2
clone size: once
D gene: .
V gene: TRBV7-9
CDR3 protein: CSSTLDGGELFF
CDR3 DNA: TGTTCCAGCACCTTAGACGGCGGGGAGCTGTTTTTT

J gene: TRBJ1-4
clone size: .
D gene: TRBD1
V gene: TRBV9
CDR3 protein: CASSVAGGEKLFF
CDR3 DNA: TGTGCCAGCAGCGTTGCAGGGGGTGAAAAACTGTTTTTT

J gene: TRBJ2-3
clone size: few
D gene: .
V gene: TRBV12-5
CDR3 protein: CASGLVAAGGTDTQYF
CDR3 DNA: TGTGCTAGTGGTTTGGTGGCCGCCGGCGGGACAGATACGCAGTATTTT